The 25 T cell receptor beta chains below come from one sample, sequenced in a study of cytotoxic CD8 clonotypes in ibrutinib-treated CLL. TCRdb keeps only in-frame clones here, not all; method: immunoSEQ multiplex PCR. The repertoire consists of under 300,000 clones, with under 80% occurring once and the leading ten covering 15%. This sample comprised PBMCs, obtained after 24 months of ibrutinib treatment. Source of these receptors: a human donor with chronic lymphocytic leukemia.

This chain links TRBV11-2 with TRBJ2-7; D remains ambiguous. This CDR3 has 14 amino acids. Deletions cut 1 base from V and 3 bases from J, with 10 bases between. Germline V CDR1 and CDR2: SGHAT, FQNNGV. Written as DNA, the CDR3 is TGTGCCAGCAGCTTAGGCCCCTCGAACTACGAGCAGTACTTC. Translation gives CASSLGPSNYEQYF.

A few counts support this clone. The chain links TRBV11-3 to TRBJ2-3; the D is unclear. Germline V gene data show CDR1 as SGHNT and CDR2 as YENEEA. The CDR3 covers 12 residues. The V and J ends lost 5 bases and 1 base respectively, with 4 bases between them. CDR3 residues: CASSVRTDTQYF. CDR3 nucleotides: TGTGCCAGCAGCGTACGCACAGATACGCAGTATTTT. The full variable domain, in which reference TRBV11-3 and TRBJ2-3 provide the parts outside the CDR3, is EAGVVQSPRYKIIEKKQPVAFWCNPISGHNTLYWYLQNLGQGPELLIRYENEEAVDDSQLPKDRFSAERLKGVDSTLKIQPAELGDSAVYLCASSVRTDTQYFGPGTRLTVL.

The genes are TRBV6-5 and TRBJ2-7; 13 bases are a match to TRBD2. The CDR3 has 15 amino acids. The germline V gene has CDR1 MNHEY and CDR2 SVGAGI. Trimming at V came to 2 bases and at J to 6 bases, leaving 4 bases not matched to a gene. The CDR3 protein is CASSYGGLAGTEQYF. In nucleotides, the CDR3 is TGTGCCAGCAGTTACGGGGGACTAGCGGGAACCGAGCAGTACTTC.

The sample holds a few counts of this clone. In nucleotides, the CDR3 is TGTGCCAGCAGTTTCACCCTCGACAGGGTAAACTATGGCTACACCTTC. Its protein is CASSFTLDRVNYGYTF. This rearrangement joins TRBV27 to TRBJ1-2, with TRBD1 matching over 7 bases. From germline, CDR1 is MNHEY and CDR2 SMNVEV (reference sequence). With V trimmed by 3 bases and J by 2 bases, 9 bases remained unmatched. This CDR3 comprises 16 residues.

The chain couples TRBV9 to TRBJ1-1, with TRBD1 as a possible D gene (5 bases). This CDR3 contains 15 residues. CDR1 is SGDLS and CDR2 is YYNGEE in the germline V gene. Trimming shortened V by 4 bases and J by 0 bases, and 13 bases separated the two germline ends. CDR3 nucleotide sequence: TGTGCCAGCAGCTCCACCCAGGGTATGAACACTGAAGCTTTCTTT. As protein: CASSSTQGMNTEAFF.

V and J are TRBV7-6 and TRBJ2-7, with 10 bases that match TRBD2. CDR1 is SGHVS and CDR2 is FNYEAQ in the germline V gene. This CDR3 is 18 amino acids long. The V and J ends lost 5 bases and 0 bases, in that order; junction bases with no gene match: 13. The CDR3 loop reads CASSRSPGGLASSYEQYF. The CDR3 DNA reads TGTGCCAGCAGCCGGTCCCCGGGGGGACTAGCGAGCTCCTACGAGCAGTACTTC.

The J gene is TRBJ2-7, the V gene TRBV6-5, with 7 bases fitting TRBD2. Germline V gene lookup returns CDR1 MNHEY and CDR2 SVGAGI. This CDR3 has 14 residues. The trim removed 5 bases at V and 0 bases at J, leaving 4 bases unmatched. CDR3 DNA: TGTGCCAGCAGTACTAGCGCCGACTCCTACGAGCAGTACTTC. It is translated as CASSTSADSYEQYF.

The rearrangement links TRBV7-2 to TRBJ1-2; D is ambiguous. Looked up from germline, CDR1 is SGHTA and CDR2 is FQGNSA. V shed 4 bases and J shed 0 bases, with 6 bases lying between them. There are 13 residues in the CDR3. CDR3 sequence reads: CASSSGSNYGYTF. CDR3 in DNA: TGTGCCAGCAGCTCTGGATCTAACTATGGCTACACCTTC.

The gene calls are TRBV28 and TRBJ2-3, with 8 nucleotides matching TRBD2. J was trimmed by 6 bases and V by 5 bases; bases with no gene match: 16. The CDR3 is 17 amino acids. The germline V gene encodes CDR1 MDHEN and CDR2 SYDVKM. CDR3 sequence reads: CASSPAVGGGLGDTQYF. CDR3 in DNA: TGTGCCAGCAGTCCGGCGGTGGGAGGGGGACTAGGGGATACGCAGTATTTT. The whole variable domain, remainder taken from reference TRBV28 and TRBJ2-3, is DVKVTQSSRYLVKRTGEKVFLECVQDMDHENMFWYRQDPGLGLRLIYFSYDVKMKEKGDIPEGYSVSREKKERFSLILESASTNQTSMYLCASSPAVGGGLGDTQYFGPGTRLTVL.

The J gene is TRBJ2-2, the V gene TRBV4-3; no reliable D call. Germline V gives CDR1 LGHNA, CDR2 YSLEER. V lost 0 bases to trimming and J lost 6 bases, with 8 bases between them. This CDR3 region has 14 residues. The CDR3 loop reads CASSQDLVPGELFF. CDR3 in DNA: TGCGCCAGCAGCCAAGATTTAGTTCCCGGGGAGCTGTTTTTT.

The chain combines TRBV28 with TRBJ1-2; 9 bases are shared with TRBD1. Germline V CDR1 and CDR2: MDHEN, SYDVKM. The CDR3 runs to 14 residues. After removal of 5 bases from V and 5 bases from J, the junction contained 6 bases not matched to a gene. This CDR3 is CASSRGQGVYGYTF. The CDR3 region has the DNA TGTGCCAGCAGTAGGGGACAGGGAGTTTATGGCTACACCTTC.

The chain combines TRBV10-2 with TRBJ2-1; no clear D. Germline V gives CDR1 WSHSY, CDR2 SAAADI. The CDR3 extends over 15 amino acids. V was shortened by 7 bases and J by 0 bases, with 13 bases between the two germline ends. CDR3: CASNSFPSSYNEQFF. CDR3 DNA sequence: TGCGCCAGCAATAGCTTCCCGAGCTCCTACAATGAGCAGTTCTTC.

The V call is TRBV10-3, the J call TRBJ2-1, with 14 bases lining up with TRBD2. The V gene end was trimmed by 5 bases and the J gene end by 4 bases; junction bases not matched to a gene: 4. Germline assignment: CDR1 ENHRY and CDR2 SYGVKD. This CDR3 contains 16 residues. This chain's CDR3 is CAISWGTSGSYNEQFF. The CDR3 nucleotides are TGTGCCATCAGTTGGGGGACTAGCGGGAGTTACAATGAGCAGTTCTTC.

This clone was counted only a few times. This chain connects TRBV23-1 to TRBJ2-1; 8 bases fit TRBD2. TRBV23-1 is an ORF, and what it does is uncertain. This CDR3 region has 16 residues. V trimming: 2 bases; J trimming: 7 bases; junction bases outside the gene matches: 10. This CDR3 reads CASSQVPGGPWNEQFF. CDR3 DNA sequence: TGCGCCAGCAGTCAAGTCCCGGGAGGGCCTTGGAATGAGCAGTTCTTC.

The rearrangement joins TRBV28 to TRBJ2-1, with D tentatively TRBD1 (6 bases). Germline V gene data show CDR1 as MDHEN and CDR2 as SYDVKM. V dropped 6 bases and J dropped 11 bases, with 17 bases sitting between them. The CDR3 contains 13 residues. CDR3 sequence reads: CASSLTSGVKQFF. The CDR3 DNA sequence: TGTGCCAGCAGCCTCACTTCAGGGGTAAAGCAGTTCTTC.

V usage is TRBV25-1 and J usage is TRBJ2-1; 7 bases are shared with TRBD2. The CDR3 length is 14 residues. V gave up 4 bases and J gave up 7 bases; unmatched junction bases: 7. The V gene's germline CDR1 is MGHDK and CDR2 SYGVNS. CDR3 in DNA: TGTGCCAGCAGTGGAGGTGGACTAGGAAATGAGCAGTTCTTC. It specifies CASSGGGLGNEQFF.

V and J are TRBV9 and TRBJ2-3; D not resolved. This CDR3 has 13 residues. V was cut by 0 bases and J by 4 bases, with 6 bases left in between. Germline V CDR1 and CDR2: SGDLS, YYNGEE. CDR3: CASSVEPPDTQYF. The CDR3, as DNA: TGTGCCAGCAGCGTAGAACCTCCAGATACGCAGTATTTT.

This clone was seen a few times. This sequence joins TRBV28 and TRBJ1-2; no definite D call. The CDR3 spans 14 residues. Trimming cost V 7 bases and J 8 bases, with 20 bases left between them. CDR1 is MDHEN, CDR2 SYDVKM, per germline. This CDR3 reads CASIGPTLTLGYTF. The CDR3 bases are TGTGCCAGCATTGGGCCGACTCTAACTCTGGGCTACACCTTC.

This chain links TRBV2 with TRBJ2-7; the match to TRBD2 covers 7 bases. Germline V gene sequence: CDR1 SNHLY, CDR2 FYNNEI. The length of the CDR3 is 15 residues. Trimming at V came to 4 bases and at J to 2 bases, leaving 8 bases not matched to a gene. In DNA form, the CDR3 reads TGTGCCAGCAGTGCCCGGGGAGGGTCAGCCTACGAGCAGTACTTC. Its protein product is CASSARGGSAYEQYF.

CDR3 nucleotide sequence: TGCAGCGCCGGACTAGCGGATTATGGTGATGAGCAGTTCTTC. It is translated as CSAGLADYGDEQFF. The chain combines TRBV29-1 with TRBJ2-1, with 10 positions matching TRBD2. From germline, CDR1 is SQVTM and CDR2 ANQGSEA. The CDR3 loop spans 14 amino acids. After removal of 7 bases from V and 8 bases from J, the junction contained 11 bases not matched to a gene.

The rearrangement joins TRBV9 to TRBJ2-3; no reliable D call. The CDR3 covers 14 residues. V dropped 0 bases and J dropped 5 bases, with 10 bases sitting between them. Germline V gene sequence: CDR1 SGDLS, CDR2 YYNGEE. CDR3 in DNA: TGTGCCAGCAGCGTAGAATGGACCGAAGATACGCAGTATTTT. It is translated as CASSVEWTEDTQYF.

The genes are TRBV7-2 and TRBJ2-6; TRBD2 might be the D (5 bases). V dropped 5 bases and J dropped 5 bases, with 22 bases sitting between them. Germline CDR1 and CDR2: SGHTA and FQGNSA. The CDR3 extends over 18 amino acids. As DNA, the CDR3 is TGTGCCAGCAGCGGTGTAGGGAGACGACAAAGTCGGGCCAACGTCCTGACTTTC. Its translation is CASSGVGRRQSRANVLTF.

This clone was detected only a few times. The chain has TRBV27 and TRBJ1-1; D gene ambiguous. V was pared by 7 bases and J by 4 bases, with 7 bases between. This CDR3 is 11 amino acids long. The germline CDR1 and CDR2 sequences are MNHEY and SMNVEV (reference sequence). The CDR3 here is CASTRGTEAFF. The CDR3 nucleotides read TGTGCCAGCACGAGAGGCACTGAAGCTTTCTTT.

This chain joins TRBV27 and TRBJ2-3; perhaps TRBD2 as D (6 bases). CDR3 length: 16 amino acids. V was trimmed by 5 bases and J by 0 bases, leaving 15 bases between them. In germline, CDR1 is MNHEY, CDR2 SMNVEV (reference sequence). The CDR3 DNA is TGTGCCAGCAGTACCCTGACTAGGACAAGCACAGATACGCAGTATTTT. Residues: CASSTLTRTSTDTQYF.

J is TRBJ1-4 and V is TRBV4-2, with D perhaps matching TRBD1 (5 bases). CDR3 length: 15 amino acids. Germline CDR1 reads LGHNA; CDR2 reads YNFKEQ. Trimming removed 4 bases at V and 5 bases at J, with 14 bases between. CDR3 region: CASSPAGQGNEKLFF. The CDR3 nucleotides read TGTGCCAGCAGCCCCGCCGGCCAGGGAAATGAAAAACTGTTTTTT.